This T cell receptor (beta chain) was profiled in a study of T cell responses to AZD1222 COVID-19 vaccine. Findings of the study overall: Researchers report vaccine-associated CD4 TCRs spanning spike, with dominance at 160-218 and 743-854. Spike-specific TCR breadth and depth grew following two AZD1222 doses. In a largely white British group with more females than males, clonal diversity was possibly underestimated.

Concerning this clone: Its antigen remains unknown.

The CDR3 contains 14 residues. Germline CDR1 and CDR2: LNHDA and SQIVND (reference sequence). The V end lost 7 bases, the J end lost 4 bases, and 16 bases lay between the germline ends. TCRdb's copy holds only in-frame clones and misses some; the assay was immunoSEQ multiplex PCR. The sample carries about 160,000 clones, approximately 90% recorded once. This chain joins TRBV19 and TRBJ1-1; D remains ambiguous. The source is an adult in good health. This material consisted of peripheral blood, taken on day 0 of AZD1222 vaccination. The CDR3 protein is CASTKTAGRTEAFF. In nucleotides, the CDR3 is TGTGCCAGTACCAAGACCGCTGGCCGCACTGAAGCTTTCTTT.